Each of the 27 T cell receptor beta chains below was sequenced from the same sample in a study of blood T cell repertoires in COVID-19. The data were produced by immunoSEQ multiplex PCR, yet TCRdb's version contains in-frame clones alone and is incomplete. The table shows 55,000 to 65,000 clones, with roughly nine tenths occurring only once. The specimen was peripheral blood. These receptors were obtained from a human donor with acute or convalescent COVID-19. The donor label of this sample is uncertain.

V gene TRBV19 combines with J gene TRBJ2-5, with 13 bases aligning to TRBD2. The length of the CDR3 is 15 residues. Germline V gives CDR1 LNHDA, CDR2 SQIVND (reference sequence). J gave up 5 bases and V 6 bases, and 6 bases lay outside the gene matches. The CDR3 bases are TGTGCCAGTAGGCGGACTAGCGGGAGCTTTGAGACCCAGTACTTC. Translation: CASRRTSGSFETQYF.

V usage is TRBV2 and J usage is TRBJ2-2; D possibly corresponds to TRBD2 (6 bases). CDR1 and CDR2 (germline): SNHLY, FYNNEI. V dropped 4 bases and J dropped 3 bases, with 9 bases sitting between them. This CDR3 is 14 amino acids long. DNA of the CDR3: TGTGCCAGCAGTGTCGGGAGAGACACCGGGGAGCTGTTTTTT. It encodes CASSVGRDTGELFF.

V usage is TRBV13 and J usage is TRBJ1-4, with D possibly matching TRBD1 (5 bases). The CDR3 is 16 residues long. CDR1 PRHDT and CDR2 FYEKMQ come from the germline V gene (reference sequence). V lost 2 bases to trimming and J lost 0 bases, with 10 bases between them. The CDR3 loop reads CASSLKGDATNEKLFF. As DNA, the CDR3 is TGTGCCAGCAGCTTAAAAGGGGATGCAACTAATGAAAAACTGTTTTTT.

The rearrangement joins TRBV29-1 to TRBJ1-1; a possible D gene is TRBD1 (6 bases). The CDR3 covers 13 residues. V was trimmed by 8 bases and J by 5 bases, leaving 18 bases between them. CDR1 SQVTM and CDR2 ANQGSEA come from the germline V gene. CDR3 DNA sequence: TGCAGCACTTCACAGGGTAGTGGTACTGAAGCTTTCTTT. It codes for CSTSQGSGTEAFF.

This rearrangement joins TRBV19 to TRBJ2-1, with D tentatively TRBD1 (8 bases). Deletions cut 4 bases from V and 0 bases from J, with 19 bases between. The germline V gene encodes CDR1 LNHDA and CDR2 SQIVND (reference sequence). This CDR3 has 18 residues. Written as DNA, the CDR3 is TGTGCCAGTAGTAGCCAATCAGGGGGCGGGAGCTCCTACAATGAGCAGTTCTTC. The encoded protein is CASSSQSGGGSSYNEQFF.

This chain links TRBV24-1 with TRBJ1-1; TRBD1 matches at 8 bases. V was pared by 2 bases and J by 3 bases, with 7 bases of the junction left unmatched. Germline assignment: CDR1 KGHDR and CDR2 SFDVKD. The CDR3 extends over 16 amino acids. The CDR3 loop is CATSDSTGGRDTEAFF. The DNA of the CDR3 is TGTGCCACCAGTGATTCTACAGGGGGTCGGGACACTGAAGCTTTCTTT.

The rearrangement links TRBV12-3 or TRBV12-4 to TRBJ1-5; D is undetermined. The CDR3 runs 12 residues. Trimming shortened V by 6 bases and J by 7 bases, and 10 bases separated the two germline ends. The CDR3 DNA is TGTGCCAGCAGCCGGGGATACCAGCCCCAGCATTTT. Amino acid sequence: CASSRGYQPQHF.

V and J are TRBV6-5 and TRBJ1-2; 9 bases fit TRBD1. This CDR3 spans 12 amino acids. V lost 8 bases, J lost 3 bases, and 1 base stayed unmatched. From germline, CDR1 is MNHEY and CDR2 SVGAGI. CDR3 in amino acids: CASRTGDYGYTF. In nucleotides, the CDR3 is TGTGCCAGCCGGACAGGGGACTATGGCTACACCTTC.

The rearrangement links TRBV10-2 to TRBJ2-5, with 12 bases lining up with TRBD1. The CDR3 covers 16 residues. The germline V gene has CDR1 WSHSY and CDR2 SAAADI. Germline trimming cut 4 bases from V and 5 bases from J; bases unmatched to any gene: 8. The CDR3 DNA reads as TGCGCCAGCAGTGGGCACCCGGGACAGGGGGCTGAGACCCAGTACTTC. Encoded protein: CASSGHPGQGAETQYF.

The chain has TRBV7-2 and TRBJ2-3; TRBD1 matches 8 bases. Germline CDR1 and CDR2: SGHTA and FQGNSA. The V and J ends lost 1 base and 6 bases, in that order; junction bases with no gene match: 6. There are 15 residues in the CDR3. The CDR3 loop reads CASSLVYRGTDTQYF. CDR3 DNA: TGTGCCAGCAGCTTAGTCTACAGGGGGACGGATACGCAGTATTTT. Supplemented by reference TRBV7-2 and TRBJ2-3, the full variable domain reads GAGVSQSPSNKVTEKGKDVELRCDPISGHTALYWYRQSLGQGLEFLIYFQGNSAPDKSGLPSDRFSAERTGGSVSTLTIQRTQQEDSAVYLCASSLVYRGTDTQYFGPGTRLTVL.

The chain uses TRBV27 and TRBJ1-5; D uncertain. The V gene lost 0 bases and the J gene lost 5 bases, with 11 bases spanning the gap. This CDR3 comprises 15 residues. Germline V gene lookup returns CDR1 MNHEY and CDR2 SMNVEV (reference sequence). CDR3 nucleotide sequence: TGTGCCAGCAGTTTATCTCCGGGGAGGGATCAGCCCCAGCATTTT. Amino acids: CASSLSPGRDQPQHF.

The V call is TRBV18, the J call TRBJ2-2; weak D call: TRBD1 (6 bases). The CDR3 consists of 13 residues. Germline CDR1 is KGHSH and CDR2 is LQKENI. V lost 6 bases and J 5 bases, leaving 10 bases between the germline ends. CDR3 sequence reads: CASSARGTGELFF. CDR3 in DNA: TGTGCCAGCTCCGCGAGGGGGACCGGGGAGCTGTTTTTT.

This chain links TRBV6-6 with TRBJ2-5; 12 bases match TRBD2. Germline-derived CDR1 and CDR2 are MNHNY and SVGAGI (reference sequence). The CDR3 covers 15 residues. The V and J ends lost 8 bases and 1 base, in that order; junction bases with no gene match: 5. Written as DNA, the CDR3 is TGTGCCAGCGGCAAGGGACTAGCGGGCCAAGAGACCCAGTACTTC. As protein: CASGKGLAGQETQYF.

The CDR3 loop reads CASSEAEYNEQFF. CDR3 DNA sequence: TGTGCCAGCAGTGAAGCAGAGTACAATGAGCAGTTCTTC. The J gene is TRBJ2-1, the V gene TRBV6-1; D gene uncertain. CDR3 size: 13 residues. Germline V gene data show CDR1 as MNHNS and CDR2 as SASEGT. Trimming left V 0 bases short and J 4 bases short, with 4 bases between.

The V call is TRBV10-3, the J call TRBJ2-3, with 7 bases lining up with TRBD1. CDR1 and CDR2 (germline): ENHRY, SYGVKD. V trimming: 6 bases; J trimming: 5 bases; junction bases outside the gene matches: 11. The CDR3 consists of 15 residues. The CDR3 DNA sequence: TGTGCCATCAGGGAAAAAGGGCAGGGGGAAGATACGCAGTATTTT. Its translation is CAIREKGQGEDTQYF.

CDR3 region: CASSPPLAVGGSSTDTQYF. The CDR3 DNA reads TGTGCCAGCTCACCACCGTTGGCTGTGGGCGGGTCTAGCACAGATACGCAGTATTTT. This chain connects TRBV18 to TRBJ2-3; TRBD2 might be the D (5 bases). The CDR3 totals 19 residues. Germline-derived CDR1 and CDR2 are KGHSH and LQKENI. V was clipped by 0 bases and J by 0 bases, with 19 bases between them.

A few counts support this clone. The chain recombines TRBV7-6 with TRBJ2-1, with TRBD2 matching 12 bases. CDR1 is SGHVS, CDR2 FNYEAQ, per germline. J was trimmed by 5 bases and V by 5 bases; bases with no gene match: 7. The CDR3 has 16 amino acids. For the CDR3, the DNA is TGTGCCAGCAGCCCGAGGACTAGCGGGACCGACAATGAGCAGTTCTTC. This encodes CASSPRTSGTDNEQFF.

The CDR3 loop is CASSPEAIQPQHF. CDR3 in DNA: TGTGCCAGCAGCCCGGAGGCCATCCAGCCCCAGCATTTT. The rearrangement uses TRBV6-6 and TRBJ1-5; D uncertain. This CDR3 has 13 amino acids. Deletions cut 6 bases from V and 7 bases from J, with 13 bases between. The germline CDR1 and CDR2 sequences are MNHNY and SVGAGI (reference sequence).

The J gene is TRBJ1-2, the V gene TRBV27; tentative D call: TRBD1 (6 bases). The germline gives CDR1 MNHEY, CDR2 SMNVEV (reference sequence). Trimming shortened V by 5 bases and J by 4 bases, and 14 bases separated the two germline ends. The CDR3 extends over 14 amino acids. The CDR3 sequence is CASSPRQVTYGYTF. The CDR3 nucleotides read TGTGCCAGCAGTCCGCGACAGGTTACCTATGGCTACACCTTC.

This chain joins TRBV5-1 and TRBJ1-6; 9 nucleotides align to TRBD1. The germline gives CDR1 SGHRS, CDR2 YFSETQ. The CDR3 consists of 14 residues. The ends lost 0 bases at V and 10 bases at J; junction bases unmatched: 2. As DNA, the CDR3 is TGCGCCAGCAGCTTGGGACAGGGGGGCTCACCCCTCCACTTT. It codes for CASSLGQGGSPLHF. Combining the CDR3 with reference TRBV5-1 and TRBJ1-6 gives the whole variable domain KAGVTQTPRYLIKTRGQQVTLSCSPISGHRSVSWYQQTPGQGLQFLFEYFSETQRNKGNFPGRFSGRQFSNSRSEMNVSTLELGDSALYLCASSLGQGGSPLHFGNGTRLTVT.

The chain has TRBV11-3 and TRBJ2-6; D is possibly TRBD1 (5 bases). Trimming cost V 1 base and J 0 bases, with 13 bases left between them. In germline, CDR1 is SGHNT, CDR2 YENEEA. The CDR3 extends over 18 amino acids. The CDR3 loop is CASSLGVGRDSGANVLTF. In DNA form, the CDR3 reads TGTGCCAGCAGCTTAGGAGTTGGCAGGGACTCTGGGGCCAACGTCCTGACTTTC.

J is TRBJ2-6 and V is TRBV10-1; 7 nucleotides agree with TRBD1. Trimming removed 5 bases from V and 3 bases from J; junction bases left unmatched: 10. This CDR3 is built from 17 residues. The germline V gene has CDR1 WNHNN and CDR2 SYGVQD (reference sequence). The CDR3 region is CASSSYSGGLGANVLTF. Here the CDR3 DNA reads TGCGCCAGCAGTTCTTATTCAGGGGGTCTTGGGGCCAACGTCCTGACTTTC.

V is TRBV5-1 and J is TRBJ2-7, with TRBD1 as a possible D gene (5 bases). Germline assignment: CDR1 SGHRS and CDR2 YFSETQ. The ends were cut back, 2 bases at V and 6 bases at J, with 12 bases in the middle. The CDR3 covers 13 residues. The CDR3 DNA reads TGCGCCAGCAGCTTTGCAGGGATGGGCGAGCAGTACGTC. This sequence encodes CASSFAGMGEQYV.

The J gene is TRBJ2-2, the V gene TRBV27; 8 bases match TRBD1. J lost 4 bases, V lost 6 bases, and 4 bases had no gene match. Per the germline V gene, CDR1 is MNHEY and CDR2 is SMNVEV (reference sequence). The CDR3 is 14 residues long. The CDR3 bases are TGTGCCAGCAGGTTACAGGGGGGCACCGGGGAGCTGTTTTTT. Translating it yields CASRLQGGTGELFF.

This chain connects TRBV7-9 to TRBJ2-3; the match to TRBD1 covers 10 bases. With V trimmed by 4 bases and J by 3 bases, 7 bases remained unmatched. Germline V lookup: CDR1 SEHNR, CDR2 FQNEAQ (reference sequence). The length of the CDR3 is 16 residues. The DNA of the CDR3 is TGTGCCAGCAGCTCTGACAGGGGGCGCGTGACAGATACGCAGTATTTT. Encoded protein: CASSSDRGRVTDTQYF. The full variable domain, its missing parts supplied by reference TRBV7-9 and TRBJ2-3, is DTGVSQNPRHKITKRGQNVTFRCDPISEHNRLYWYRQTLGQGPEFLTYFQNEAQLEKSRLLSDRFSAERPKGSFSTLEIQRTEQGDSAMYLCASSSDRGRVTDTQYFGPGTRLTVL.

This chain links TRBV24-1 with TRBJ2-5, with 9 positions matching TRBD1. The V gene end was trimmed by 7 bases and the J gene end by 5 bases; junction bases not matched to a gene: 7. Germline-derived CDR1 and CDR2 are KGHDR and SFDVKD. This CDR3 has 14 residues. The CDR3 coding sequence is TGTGCCACCAGCTCAATAGGACAGGGGGAGACCCAGTACTTC. This gives the protein CATSSIGQGETQYF.

Only a few counts were recorded for this clone. DNA of the CDR3: TGTGCCAGCAGGTGGAGCTCCTATAATTCACCCCTCCACTTT. Its translation is CASRWSSYNSPLHF. The rearrangement uses TRBV2 and TRBJ1-6, with D uncertain. CDR3 length: 14 amino acids. Germline assignment: CDR1 SNHLY and CDR2 FYNNEI. Trimming removed 6 bases from V and 0 bases from J, with 6 bases in between.